This paragraph covers one T cell receptor beta chain sequence. Its antigen remains unknown. V was trimmed by 0 bases and J by 4 bases, leaving 6 bases between them. The CDR3 has 12 residues. Per germline, CDR1 DFQATT and CDR2 SNEGSKA (reference sequence). TCRdb re-called the 5' RACE reads through MiXCR, storing one row per CDR3 protein. The sample yields roughly 45,000 distinct CDR3 sequences, approximately 31% seen once. Study-wide results and caveats: The larger-cohort validation was restricted to a single TCR beta V-J rearrangement rather than whole repertoires. Greatest tumor Treg TCR overlap was with tumor naive CD4+ cells.

CD4+CD45RO+CD25- cells were isolated as memory CD4+ T cells. The specimen sequenced was tumor-infiltrating memory CD4+ T cells sorted from the breast tumor. This sample's subset: memory CD4+ T cells, CD4+CD45RO+CD25-. This TCR was recovered from a female donor with breast cancer. The chain combines TRBV20-1 with TRBJ1-1, with D maybe TRBD1 (6 bases). The chain's CDR3 is CSAREGGTEAFF. The CDR3, as DNA: TGCAGTGCTAGAGAAGGGGGCACTGAAGCTTTCTTT.